This T cell receptor (beta chain) was documented in a study of blood T cell repertoires in COVID-19. Study details: Material from acute and convalescent COVID-19 was sourced from the United States, Italy and Spain. T cells, B-cell-depleted T cells, or PBMCs supplied cDNA or gDNA.

How the authors handled the data: From reference gene primer amplification, estimates of nucleated cell counts were derived. The data were produced by immunoSEQ multiplex PCR, yet TCRdb's version contains in-frame clones alone and is incomplete. That table furnishes V, J and clone size, whereas the DNA furnished D and trimming. The sample records tens of thousands of clones, 82% being singletons. The ends were cut back, 7 bases at V and 4 bases at J, with 14 bases in the middle. CDR1 and CDR2 (germline): MNHNY, SVGAGI (reference sequence). The CDR3 extends over 14 amino acids. The chain uses TRBV6-6 and TRBJ1-3; D is possibly TRBD1 (5 bases). This clonotype originated in a woman aged 60-75 years with acute or convalescent COVID-19. The sequencing sample was made of peripheral blood. The CDR3 spells CASTKDIQGNTIYF. The CDR3 region has the DNA TGTGCCAGCACCAAGGACATCCAAGGAAACACCATATATTTT.